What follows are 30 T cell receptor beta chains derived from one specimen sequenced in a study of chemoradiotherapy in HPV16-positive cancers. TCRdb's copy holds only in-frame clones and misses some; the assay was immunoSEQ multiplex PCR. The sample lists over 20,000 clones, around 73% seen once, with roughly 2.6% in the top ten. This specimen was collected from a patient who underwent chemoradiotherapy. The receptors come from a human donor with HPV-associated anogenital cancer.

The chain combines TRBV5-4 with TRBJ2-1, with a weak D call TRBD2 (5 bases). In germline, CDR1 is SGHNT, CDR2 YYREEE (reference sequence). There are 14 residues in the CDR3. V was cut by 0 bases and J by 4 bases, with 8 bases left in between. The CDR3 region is CASSLAREYNEQFF. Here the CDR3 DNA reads TGTGCCAGCAGCTTGGCGAGGGAATACAATGAGCAGTTCTTC.

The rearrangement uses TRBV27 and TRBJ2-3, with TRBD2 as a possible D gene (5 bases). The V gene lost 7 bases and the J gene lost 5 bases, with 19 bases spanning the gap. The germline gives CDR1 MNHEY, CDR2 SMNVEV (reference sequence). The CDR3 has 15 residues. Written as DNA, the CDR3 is TGTGCCAGCACCTTAGACGGGATTAGGTTAGATACGCAGTATTTT. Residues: CASTLDGIRLDTQYF.

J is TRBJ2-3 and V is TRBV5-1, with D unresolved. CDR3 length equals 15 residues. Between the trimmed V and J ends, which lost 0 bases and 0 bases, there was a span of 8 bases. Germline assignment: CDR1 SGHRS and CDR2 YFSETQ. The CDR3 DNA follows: TGCGCCAGCAGCTTGGATCCGAGTAGCACAGATACGCAGTATTTT. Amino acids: CASSLDPSSTDTQYF.

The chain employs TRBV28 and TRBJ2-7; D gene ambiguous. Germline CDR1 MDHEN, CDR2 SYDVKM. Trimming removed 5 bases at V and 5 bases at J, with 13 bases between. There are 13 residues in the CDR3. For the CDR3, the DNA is TGTGCCAGCAGTCCTATCGAAACCCACGAGCAGTACTTC. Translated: CASSPIETHEQYF.

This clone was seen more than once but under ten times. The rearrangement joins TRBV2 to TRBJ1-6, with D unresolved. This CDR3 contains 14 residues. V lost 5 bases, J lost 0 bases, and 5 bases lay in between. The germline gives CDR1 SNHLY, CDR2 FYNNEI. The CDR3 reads CASSSSSYNSPLHF. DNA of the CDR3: TGTGCCAGCAGTAGCAGCTCCTATAATTCACCCCTCCACTTT.

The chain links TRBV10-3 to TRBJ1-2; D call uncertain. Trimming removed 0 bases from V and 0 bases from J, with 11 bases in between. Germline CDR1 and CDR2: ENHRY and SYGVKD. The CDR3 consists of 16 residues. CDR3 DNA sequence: TGTGCCATCAGTGAGTCGACTCGGGCACCTAACTATGGCTACACCTTC. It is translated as CAISESTRAPNYGYTF.

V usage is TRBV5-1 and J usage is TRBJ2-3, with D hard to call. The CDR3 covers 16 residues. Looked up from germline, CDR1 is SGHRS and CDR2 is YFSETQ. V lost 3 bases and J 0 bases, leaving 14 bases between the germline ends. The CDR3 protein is CASSSIGFISTDTQYF. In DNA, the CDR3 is TGCGCCAGCAGCTCAATAGGATTCATTAGCACAGATACGCAGTATTTT.

The CDR3 sequence: CAIGEKGLAGQPQHF. The CDR3 bases are TGTGCCATCGGGGAGAAGGGGCTGGCGGGTCAGCCCCAGCATTTT. The chain couples TRBV10-3 to TRBJ1-5; TRBD1 might be the D (5 bases). Trimming cost V 8 bases and J 6 bases, with 20 bases left between them. Germline CDR1 is ENHRY and CDR2 is SYGVKD. This CDR3 contains 15 residues.

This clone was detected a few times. This CDR3 reads CASKNGQGAREKLFF. CDR3 nucleotide sequence: TGTGCCAGCAAAAACGGGCAGGGGGCCCGGGAAAAACTGTTTTTT. The chain joins TRBV2 to TRBJ1-4; 8 positions agree with TRBD1. CDR3 length equals 15 residues. Looked up from germline, CDR1 is SNHLY and CDR2 is FYNNEI. J lost 8 bases, V lost 7 bases, and 12 bases had no gene match. The full variable domain, completed using reference TRBV2 and TRBJ1-4, is EPEVTQTPSHQVTQMGQEVILRCVPISNHLYFYWYRQILGQKVEFLVSFYNNEISEKSEIFDDQFSVERPDGSNFTLKIRSTKLEDSAMYFCASKNGQGAREKLFFGSGTQLSVL.

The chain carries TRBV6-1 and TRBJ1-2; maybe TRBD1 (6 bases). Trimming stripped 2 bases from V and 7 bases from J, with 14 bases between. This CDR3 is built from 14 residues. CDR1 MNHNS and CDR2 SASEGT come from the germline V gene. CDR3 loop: CASSERGETAGYTF. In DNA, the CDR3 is TGTGCCAGCAGTGAAAGGGGGGAGACCGCTGGCTACACCTTC.

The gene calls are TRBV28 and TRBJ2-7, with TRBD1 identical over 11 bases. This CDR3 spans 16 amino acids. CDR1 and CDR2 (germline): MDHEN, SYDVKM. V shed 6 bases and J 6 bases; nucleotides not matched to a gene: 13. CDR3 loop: CASRGLGTGGFSEQYF. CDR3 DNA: TGTGCCAGCAGGGGACTTGGGACAGGGGGATTTAGCGAGCAGTACTTC. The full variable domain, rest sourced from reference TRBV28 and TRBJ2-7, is DVKVTQSSRYLVKRTGEKVFLECVQDMDHENMFWYRQDPGLGLRLIYFSYDVKMKEKGDIPEGYSVSREKKERFSLILESASTNQTSMYLCASRGLGTGGFSEQYFGPGTRLTVT.

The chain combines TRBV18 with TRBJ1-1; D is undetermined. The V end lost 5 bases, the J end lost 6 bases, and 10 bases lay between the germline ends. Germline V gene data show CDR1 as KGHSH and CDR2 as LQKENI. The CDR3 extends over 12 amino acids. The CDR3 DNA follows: TGTGCCAGCTCAAACCTAGGAGCTGAAGCTTTCTTT. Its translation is CASSNLGAEAFF.

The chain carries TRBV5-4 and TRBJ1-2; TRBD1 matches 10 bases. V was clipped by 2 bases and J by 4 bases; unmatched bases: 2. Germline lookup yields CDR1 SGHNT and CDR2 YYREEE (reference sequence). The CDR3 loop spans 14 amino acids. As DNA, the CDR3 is TGTGCCAGCAGCTTATGGACAGGGGGCTATGGCTACACCTTC. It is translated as CASSLWTGGYGYTF.

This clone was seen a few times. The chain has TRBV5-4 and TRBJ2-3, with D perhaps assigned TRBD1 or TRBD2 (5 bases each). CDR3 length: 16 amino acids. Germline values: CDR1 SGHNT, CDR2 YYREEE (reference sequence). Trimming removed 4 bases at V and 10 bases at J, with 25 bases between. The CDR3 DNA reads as TGTGCCAGCAGCCAAGGATCCGGGGCCCAGATTGATGCGCAGTATTTT. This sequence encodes CASSQGSGAQIDAQYF.

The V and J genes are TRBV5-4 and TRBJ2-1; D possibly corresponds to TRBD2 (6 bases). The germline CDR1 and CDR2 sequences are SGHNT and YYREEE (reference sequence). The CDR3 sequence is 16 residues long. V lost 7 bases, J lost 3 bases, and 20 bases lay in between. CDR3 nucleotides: TGTGCCAGCCGGCGGGAAAGCGGAGCGGGCTACAATGAGCAGTTCTTC. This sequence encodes CASRRESGAGYNEQFF.

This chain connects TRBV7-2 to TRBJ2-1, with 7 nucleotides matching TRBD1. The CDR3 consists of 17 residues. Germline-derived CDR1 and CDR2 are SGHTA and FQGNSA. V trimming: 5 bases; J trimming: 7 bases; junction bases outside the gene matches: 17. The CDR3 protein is CASSDTDRLNRRNEQFF. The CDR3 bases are TGTGCCAGCAGCGACACGGACAGGCTTAATCGGCGGAATGAGCAGTTCTTC. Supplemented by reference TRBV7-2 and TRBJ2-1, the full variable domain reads GAGVSQSPSNKVTEKGKDVELRCDPISGHTALYWYRQSLGQGLEFLIYFQGNSAPDKSGLPSDRFSAERTGGSVSTLTIQRTQQEDSAVYLCASSDTDRLNRRNEQFFGPGTRLTVL.

CDR3: CASSYPEVTYEQYF. DNA for the CDR3: TGTGCCAGCAGTTACCCAGAGGTAACCTACGAGCAGTACTTC. J is TRBJ2-7 and V is TRBV6-5, with no clear D. CDR3 size: 14 residues. Trimming shortened V by 2 bases and J by 2 bases, and 10 bases separated the two germline ends. Germline loops: CDR1 MNHEY, CDR2 SVGAGI.

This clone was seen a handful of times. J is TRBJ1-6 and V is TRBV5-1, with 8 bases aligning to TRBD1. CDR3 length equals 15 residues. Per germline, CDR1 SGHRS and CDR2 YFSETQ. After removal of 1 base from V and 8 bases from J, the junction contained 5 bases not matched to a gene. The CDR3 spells CASSLNRGSYSPLHF. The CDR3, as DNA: TGCGCCAGCAGCTTGAACAGGGGGTCGTATTCACCCCTCCACTTT.

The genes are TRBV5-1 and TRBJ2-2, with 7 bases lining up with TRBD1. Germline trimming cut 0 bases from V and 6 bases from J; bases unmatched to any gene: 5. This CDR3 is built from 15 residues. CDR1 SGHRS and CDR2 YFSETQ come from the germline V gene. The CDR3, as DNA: TGCGCCAGCAGCTTGGAGACAGGGACAGCCGGGGAGCTGTTTTTT. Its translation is CASSLETGTAGELFF.

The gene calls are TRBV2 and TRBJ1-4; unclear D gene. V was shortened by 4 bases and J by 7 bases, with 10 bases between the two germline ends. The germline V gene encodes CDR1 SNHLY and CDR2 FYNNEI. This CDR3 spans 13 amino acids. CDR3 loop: CASSGRLFEKLFF. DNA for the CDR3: TGTGCCAGCAGTGGCAGGTTATTTGAAAAACTGTTTTTT.

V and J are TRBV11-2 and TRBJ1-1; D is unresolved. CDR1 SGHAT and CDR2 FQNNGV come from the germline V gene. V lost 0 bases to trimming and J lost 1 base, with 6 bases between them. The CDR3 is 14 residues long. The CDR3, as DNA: TGTGCCAGCAGCTTAGAGGGTACGAACACTGAAGCTTTCTTT. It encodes CASSLEGTNTEAFF.

The chain's CDR3 is CASSLAPQYEQYF. Written as DNA, the CDR3 is TGTGCCAGCAGCTTAGCGCCCCAGTACGAGCAGTACTTC. V is TRBV7-2 and J is TRBJ2-7, with D uncertain. CDR1 is SGHTA and CDR2 is FQGNSA in the germline V gene. The CDR3 consists of 13 residues. V lost 0 bases and J 4 bases, leaving 7 bases between the germline ends.

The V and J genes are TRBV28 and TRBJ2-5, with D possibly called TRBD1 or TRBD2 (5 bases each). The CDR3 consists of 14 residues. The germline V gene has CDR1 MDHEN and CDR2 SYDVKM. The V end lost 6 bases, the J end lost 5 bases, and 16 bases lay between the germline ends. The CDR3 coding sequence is TGTGCCAGCAGACGCGTGGGGGTAGAGGAGACCCAGTACTTC. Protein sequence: CASRRVGVEETQYF.

In DNA, the CDR3 is TGTGCCAGCAGCCAAGATGTCGGGACAGGGAACGAGCAGTACTTC. Translation: CASSQDVGTGNEQYF. V gene TRBV4-2 combines with J gene TRBJ2-7; 9 nucleotides align to TRBD1. J was trimmed by 5 bases and V by 0 bases; bases with no gene match: 5. The CDR3 loop spans 15 amino acids. Germline CDR1 and CDR2: LGHNA and YNFKEQ.

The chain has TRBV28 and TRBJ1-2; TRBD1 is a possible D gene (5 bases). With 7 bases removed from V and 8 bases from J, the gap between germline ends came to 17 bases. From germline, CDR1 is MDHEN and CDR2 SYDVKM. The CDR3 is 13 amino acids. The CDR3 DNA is TGTGCCAGCACTCGAGGGGTAGGGCTCGGCTACACCTTC. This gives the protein CASTRGVGLGYTF.

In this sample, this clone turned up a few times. CDR3 coding DNA: TGCGCCAGCAGCCATGAGTTCGGGGGAGGGCCAGGAGGAGATACGCAGTATTTT. Protein: CASSHEFGGGPGGDTQYF. The rearrangement uses TRBV4-3 and TRBJ2-3, with 7 bases lining up with TRBD2. This CDR3 region has 18 residues. With 3 bases clipped from V and 5 bases from J, the junction kept 17 bases outside the gene matches. Germline CDR1 reads LGHNA; CDR2 reads YSLEER.

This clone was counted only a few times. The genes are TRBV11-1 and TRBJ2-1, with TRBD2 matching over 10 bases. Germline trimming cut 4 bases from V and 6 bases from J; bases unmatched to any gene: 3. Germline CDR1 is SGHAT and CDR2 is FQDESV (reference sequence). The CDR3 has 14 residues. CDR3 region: CASSSAGGRNEQFF. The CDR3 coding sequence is TGTGCCAGCAGCTCAGCGGGGGGGCGCAATGAGCAGTTCTTC.

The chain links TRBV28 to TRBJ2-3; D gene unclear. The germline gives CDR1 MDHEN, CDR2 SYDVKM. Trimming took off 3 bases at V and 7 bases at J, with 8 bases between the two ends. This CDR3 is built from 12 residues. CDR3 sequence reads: CASSFSLNTQYF. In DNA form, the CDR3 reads TGTGCCAGCAGTTTTAGTTTGAATACGCAGTATTTT.

The CDR3 region has the DNA TGTGCCAGCAGTCTTACATTCTCCAGGGGCAGCTCCTACAATGAGCAGTTCTTC. Translating it yields CASSLTFSRGSSYNEQFF. The genes are TRBV7-3 and TRBJ2-1; perhaps TRBD1 as D (6 bases). CDR3 size: 18 residues. In germline, CDR1 is SGHTA, CDR2 FQGTGA. With 6 bases removed from V and 0 bases from J, the gap between germline ends came to 21 bases.

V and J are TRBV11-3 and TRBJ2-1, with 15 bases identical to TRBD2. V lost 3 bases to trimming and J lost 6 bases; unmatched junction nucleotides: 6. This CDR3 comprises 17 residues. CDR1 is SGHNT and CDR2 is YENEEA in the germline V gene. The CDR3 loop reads CASSFGLAGGSFNEQFF. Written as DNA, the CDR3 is TGTGCCAGCAGCTTCGGACTAGCGGGGGGGAGCTTCAATGAGCAGTTCTTC.